The source of this TCR beta chain is a study of cytomegalovirus exposure and HLA in healthy donors. Study findings and constraints: Later analysis suggested most CMV-associated TCR beta chains were HLA-restricted. A later analysis linked fewer than 20,000 TCR beta sequences to HLA alleles at 0.05 false discovery rate.

As regards this clone: Antigen specificity is unknown.

PCR was performed using 60 Vbeta and 13 Jbeta primers. The protocol was immunoSEQ multiplex PCR, while the TCRdb copy is restricted to in-frame clones and leaves out a portion. The sample holds 50,000 or so clones. This CDR3 has 20 amino acids. Trimming took 4 bases from V and 5 from J; bases not matched to a gene: 23. CDR1 MDHEN and CDR2 SYDVKM come from the germline V gene. The material sequenced was PBMCs. The sequence was obtained from a woman aged 60-70 years in good health and CMV-seropositive. The V call is TRBV28, the J call TRBJ2-1; 7 nucleotides line up with TRBD2. The CDR3 DNA reads as TGTGCCAGCAGTTCAGGTTTCCTACGCCCCGGCTTAGCGGGCAACAATGAGCAGTTCTTC. This gives the protein CASSSGFLRPGLAGNNEQFF. Looking up the rest from reference TRBV28 and TRBJ2-1 gives the full variable domain: DVKVTQSSRYLVKRTGEKVFLECVQDMDHENMFWYRQDPGLGLRLIYFSYDVKMKEKGDIPEGYSVSREKKERFSLILESASTNQTSMYLCASSSGFLRPGLAGNNEQFFGPGTRLTVL.